One sample yielded the 19 T cell receptor beta chains listed below, sequenced in a study of blood T cell repertoires in COVID-19. Profiling relied on immunoSEQ multiplex PCR, and the TCRdb table lists in-frame clones only, not all of them. The sample carries roughly 250,000 clones, about 85% recorded once. The specimen sequenced was PBMCs or T cells enriched from blood (not recorded which). These receptors were taken from a woman aged 25-40 years with acute COVID-19.

This chain uses TRBV13 with TRBJ2-5, with D possibly matching TRBD2 (5 bases). The CDR3 totals 17 residues. Trimming removed 2 bases from V and 4 bases from J, with 20 bases in between. CDR1 is PRHDT, CDR2 FYEKMQ, per germline (reference sequence). CDR3 in amino acids: CASSLSRAGGTGETQYF. CDR3 nucleotides: TGTGCCAGCAGCTTATCCCGGGCGGGTGGTACGGGAGAGACCCAGTACTTC.

This chain links TRBV5-1 with TRBJ2-3; TRBD2 matches 8 bases. The CDR3 sequence is 14 residues long. Germline lookup yields CDR1 SGHRS and CDR2 YFSETQ. Losses at the gene ends were 1 base for V and 6 bases for J; bases not matched to a gene: 4. The CDR3 DNA is TGCGCCAGCAGCTTGAGGGGCGGGGGGGATACGCAGTATTTT. It codes for CASSLRGGGDTQYF.

V gene TRBV4-3 combines with J gene TRBJ1-3, with 8 bases aligning to TRBD1. V lost 0 bases, J lost 1 base, and 2 bases stayed unmatched. This CDR3 spans 16 amino acids. Germline V gene lookup returns CDR1 LGHNA and CDR2 YSLEER. This chain's CDR3 is CASSQDDRGSGNTIYF. For the CDR3, the DNA is TGCGCCAGCAGCCAAGATGACAGGGGTTCTGGAAACACCATATATTTT.

The chain has TRBV12-3 or TRBV12-4 and TRBJ2-1, with no clear D. This CDR3 is 12 amino acids long. V was pared by 2 bases and J by 9 bases, with 8 bases between. CDR3 nucleotide sequence: TGTGCCAGCAGTTTACACGAGTTTGAGCAGTTCTTC. Protein: CASSLHEFEQFF.

The rearrangement uses TRBV24-1 and TRBJ2-3; D is possibly TRBD1 (6 bases). The V end lost 0 bases, the J end lost 0 bases, and 9 bases lay between the germline ends. Germline lookup yields CDR1 KGHDR and CDR2 SFDVKD. The CDR3 contains 16 residues. DNA for the CDR3: TGTGCCACCAGTGATTTGGGCAGGGGAAGCACAGATACGCAGTATTTT. It translates to CATSDLGRGSTDTQYF.

The chain joins TRBV13 to TRBJ1-4, with 11 positions matching TRBD1. The germline V gene encodes CDR1 PRHDT and CDR2 FYEKMQ (reference sequence). Germline trimming cut 5 bases from V and 7 bases from J; bases unmatched to any gene: 6. This CDR3 has 15 amino acids. CDR3 region: CASSQWTGGSEKLFF. The DNA of the CDR3 is TGTGCCAGCAGCCAATGGACAGGGGGCTCTGAAAAACTGTTTTTT.

The chain is built from TRBV6-2 or TRBV6-3 and TRBJ2-7; D is possibly TRBD2 (5 bases). Germline V CDR1 and CDR2: MNHEY, SVGEGT. This CDR3 comprises 15 residues. V was pared by 0 bases and J by 4 bases, with 13 bases between. CDR3 protein: CASSYSRRGIYEQYF. For the CDR3, the DNA is TGTGCCAGCAGTTACTCTCGTCGGGGAATTTACGAGCAGTACTTC.

The V call is TRBV5-1, the J call TRBJ2-7; weak D call: TRBD1 (6 bases). V lost 0 bases and J 3 bases, leaving 13 bases between the germline ends. This CDR3 has 15 amino acids. Germline CDR1 reads SGHRS; CDR2 reads YFSETQ. The CDR3 DNA reads as TGCGCCAGCAGCTTGGGAACCGGACAGATCTACGAGCAGTACTTC. Translating it yields CASSLGTGQIYEQYF.

V and J are TRBV19 and TRBJ1-2; D may be TRBD1 (6 bases). V was clipped by 6 bases and J by 0 bases, with 11 bases between them. Looked up from germline, CDR1 is LNHDA and CDR2 is SQIVND (reference sequence). This CDR3 has 14 amino acids. CDR3 nucleotide sequence: TGTGCCAGTAGGCGGACAGTCACTAACTATGGCTACACCTTC. Translating gives CASRRTVTNYGYTF.

In DNA, the CDR3 is TGCGCCAGCTTCCAGGGGGGCAACGAGCAGTACTTC. It specifies CASFQGGNEQYF. The gene calls are TRBV10-2 and TRBJ2-7, with TRBD1 as a possible D gene (7 bases). V dropped 8 bases and J dropped 5 bases, with 13 bases sitting between them. Germline values: CDR1 WSHSY, CDR2 SAAADI. The CDR3 is 12 amino acids.

The chain combines TRBV27 with TRBJ1-2; possible D gene TRBD1, 6 bases. Trimming removed 8 bases at V and 4 bases at J, with 14 bases between. Germline lookup yields CDR1 MNHEY and CDR2 SMNVEV (reference sequence). CDR3 length equals 13 residues. The CDR3 spells CASGNRESYGYTF. The CDR3 nucleotides are TGTGCCAGCGGTAACAGGGAAAGCTATGGCTACACCTTC.

Here the CDR3 reads CASSLAGEETEAFF. CDR3 coding DNA: TGCGCCAGCAGCTTGGCCGGGGAGGAGACTGAAGCTTTCTTT. The chain links TRBV5-1 to TRBJ1-1; D remains ambiguous. Germline V lookup: CDR1 SGHRS, CDR2 YFSETQ. Trimming cost V 0 bases and J 5 bases, with 11 bases left between them. The CDR3 has 14 amino acids.

The CDR3 protein is CASSILPGLQETQYF. The DNA of the CDR3 is TGTGCCAGCAGCATTCTCCCGGGACTCCAAGAGACCCAGTACTTC. The rearrangement uses TRBV21-1 and TRBJ2-5; TRBD2 reflects the table's D call only, with no check against the DNA. TRBV21-1 is a known pseudogene. The CDR3 runs 15 residues.

Details on this clone: Other DNA sequences in this sample translate to the same CDR3. The chain carries TRBV20-1 and TRBJ2-1; the D gene is possibly TRBD2 (5 bases). Germline V gene data show CDR1 as DFQATT and CDR2 as SNEGSKA (reference sequence). V dropped 6 bases and J dropped 4 bases, with 7 bases sitting between them. CDR3 size: 11 residues. Written as DNA, the CDR3 is TGCAGTGCGGACTCTTACAATGAGCAGTTCTTC. Amino acid sequence: CSADSYNEQFF.

The rearrangement links TRBV19 to TRBJ1-1; TRBD1 might be the D (6 bases). Trimming cost V 10 bases and J 6 bases, with 15 bases left between them. This CDR3 is 12 amino acids long. Germline V gene data show CDR1 as LNHDA and CDR2 as SQIVND (reference sequence). This CDR3 is CATRGRRPEAFF. Here the CDR3 DNA reads TGTGCCACCAGGGGTCGGCGCCCTGAAGCTTTCTTT.

The V and J genes are TRBV19 and TRBJ2-7, with 10 bases lining up with TRBD1. CDR1 and CDR2 (germline): LNHDA, SQIVND (reference sequence). V lost 5 bases to trimming and J lost 3 bases; unmatched junction nucleotides: 13. The CDR3 is 17 residues long. The CDR3: CASSVGTGEEGIYEQYF. The CDR3 DNA sequence: TGTGCCAGTAGTGTAGGGACAGGGGAAGAAGGGATCTACGAGCAGTACTTC.

V is TRBV28 and J is TRBJ2-3, with 9 bases that match TRBD1. The CDR3 covers 16 residues. The junction had 12 bases not matched to a gene; V was cut back by 2 bases and J by 9 bases. Germline CDR1 is MDHEN and CDR2 is SYDVKM. As DNA, the CDR3 is TGTGCCAGCAGTTTAACGGGACAGGGTAACGGGGCAACGCAGTATTTT. This translates into CASSLTGQGNGATQYF.

The chain is built from TRBV4-2 and TRBJ2-3; D gene uncertain. Between the trimmed V and J ends, which lost 0 bases and 6 bases, there was a span of 7 bases. The germline CDR1 and CDR2 sequences are LGHNA and YNFKEQ. This CDR3 has 13 residues. In nucleotides, the CDR3 is TGTGCCAGCAGCCAAGAGAGGTCGGATACGCAGTATTTT. Encoded protein: CASSQERSDTQYF.

The chain is built from TRBV16 and TRBJ1-2; TRBD1 matches at 12 bases. Germline loops: CDR1 KGHSY, CDR2 FQNENV. This CDR3 is 16 amino acids long. V gave up 2 bases and J gave up 4 bases; unmatched junction bases: 5. The CDR3 coding sequence is TGTGCCAGCAGCCAAGGGGACAGGGGGCCTTTCTATGGCTACACCTTC. Residues: CASSQGDRGPFYGYTF.